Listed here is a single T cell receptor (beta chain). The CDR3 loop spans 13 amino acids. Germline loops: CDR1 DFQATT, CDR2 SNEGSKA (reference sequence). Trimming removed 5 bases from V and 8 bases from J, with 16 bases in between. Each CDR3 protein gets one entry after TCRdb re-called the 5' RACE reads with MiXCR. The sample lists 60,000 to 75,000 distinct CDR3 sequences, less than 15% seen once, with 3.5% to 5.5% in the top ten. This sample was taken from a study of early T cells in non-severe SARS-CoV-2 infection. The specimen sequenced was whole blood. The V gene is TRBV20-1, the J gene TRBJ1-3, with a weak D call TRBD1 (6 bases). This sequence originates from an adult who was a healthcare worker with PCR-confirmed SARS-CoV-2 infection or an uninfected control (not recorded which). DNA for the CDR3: TGCAGTGCTTTTCACAGGGCCGGGGACACCATATATTTT. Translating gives CSAFHRAGDTIYF.